This TCR beta chain was retrieved from a study of Ad26.COV2.S vaccination and SARS-CoV-2 variants. Treatment: around 19 received Ad26.COV2.S at low or high dose, single or two shots; about 5 received placebo; per-sample allocation not given. After the first vaccine or placebo injection, samples were drawn on day 63. TCRdb's copy holds only in-frame clones and misses some; the assay was immunoSEQ multiplex PCR. The repertoire holds 410,000 or so clones, about 92% seen once, with approximately 1.7% in the top ten. The TCR sequence derives from a person aged 18 to 59 who received the Ad26.COV2.S COVID-19 vaccine or a placebo. Sample: peripheral blood, taken in a trial of Ad26.COV2.S vaccine versus placebo.

CDR3 in DNA: TGTGCCAGCAGCCCGGCGCATGGAGGGAACACCGGGGAGCTGTTTTTT. Amino acid sequence: CASSPAHGGNTGELFF. This chain uses TRBV7-6 with TRBJ2-2, with D tentatively TRBD2 (5 bases). The CDR3 consists of 16 residues. Deletions cut 5 bases from V and 1 base from J, with 14 bases between. The germline gives CDR1 SGHVS, CDR2 FNYEAQ.